The next 18 T cell receptor beta chains were all read from a single sample in a study of molecular identifiers for immune sequencing clone quantification. TCRdb recomputed calls from the PCR reads with MiXCR, one row per CDR3 protein. The sample has 600,000 to 650,000 distinct CDR3 sequences, nearly 20% seen once. Sequenced sample: naive CD8+ T cells from blood, with Jurkat cell RNA spiked in. The subset: FACS-sorted CD8+CD4-CCR7+CD45RA+ naive T cells. These receptors originate from a human donor in good health. Some libraries in this study had Jurkat cell RNA spiked in.

Remarks on this clonotype: This may be a read error, as it is one base from a much larger clone. The J gene is TRBJ1-5, the V gene TRBV20-1; 10 positions match TRBD1. This CDR3 is built from 18 residues. J gave up 6 bases and V 7 bases, and 21 bases lay outside the gene matches. CDR1 and CDR2 (germline): DFQATT, SNEGSKA (reference sequence). The CDR3: CSVRPRQGANLLLQPQHF. CDR3 nucleotide sequence: TGCAGTGTTCGACCCCGACAGGGGGCTAATTTGCTTCTTCAGCCCCAGCATTTT.

This clonotype was found many times. The chain carries TRBV20-1 and TRBJ2-3; D assignment may be TRBD1 or TRBD2 (6 bases each). The CDR3 length is 16 residues. The germline V and J ends were trimmed by 5 bases and 6 bases, with 24 bases remaining between them. Germline loops: CDR1 DFQATT, CDR2 SNEGSKA (reference sequence). The CDR3 DNA reads TGCAGTGCTGAGAGACCGGGGGCAATAGCGGAGGATACGCAGTATTTT. Residues: CSAERPGAIAEDTQYF.

This clonotype was observed many times. The chain combines TRBV7-9 with TRBJ1-1, with D maybe TRBD1 (5 bases). With 3 bases removed from V and 7 bases from J, the gap between germline ends came to 15 bases. CDR1 is SEHNR and CDR2 is FQNEAQ in the germline V gene (reference sequence). This CDR3 has 14 residues. The CDR3 is CASSFTGERYEAFF. The CDR3 bases are TGTGCCAGCAGCTTCACAGGAGAGCGTTATGAAGCTTTCTTT.

This clonotype was seen more than once but under ten times. This chain connects TRBV12-3 or TRBV12-4 to TRBJ2-7, with 7 bases identical to TRBD2. The CDR3 has 14 residues. Trimming at V came to 3 bases and at J to 4 bases, leaving 6 bases not matched to a gene. CDR3 in amino acids: CASSFELAAYEQYF. The CDR3 nucleotides are TGTGCCAGCAGTTTTGAGCTAGCGGCATACGAGCAGTACTTC.

The table lists this clonotype with a few counts. Given a much more abundant clone one base away, this may be a read error. The V and J genes are TRBV6-2 or TRBV6-3 and TRBJ2-4, with 12 bases matching TRBD2. V lost 11 bases, J lost 1 base, and 15 bases stayed unmatched. The germline V gene encodes CDR1 MNHEY and CDR2 SVGEGT. This CDR3 region has 18 residues. CDR3 protein: CAGTDGLAGIGAKNIQYF. CDR3 nucleotide sequence: TGTGCCGGCACCGACGGACTAGCGGGGATCGGGGCCAAAAACATTCAGTACTTC.

The chain has TRBV11-2 and TRBJ2-7; unclear D gene. The CDR3 contains 17 residues. Trimming removed 4 bases from V and 0 bases from J, with 19 bases in between. Germline CDR1 reads SGHAT; CDR2 reads FQNNGV. CDR3 region: CASSSWVGDFSSYEQYF. CDR3 nucleotide sequence: TGTGCCAGCAGCTCCTGGGTAGGAGATTTTAGCTCCTACGAGCAGTACTTC.

In its sample, this clonotype was seen a few times. This may be a read error, as it is one base from a much larger clone. The V and J genes are TRBV20-1 and TRBJ2-7; no reliable D call. CDR1 is DFQATT and CDR2 is SNEGSKA in the germline V gene (reference sequence). This CDR3 has 14 amino acids. With 1 base removed from V and 0 bases from J, the gap between germline ends came to 10 bases. Written as DNA, the CDR3 is TGCAGTGCTAGAGCTGAAGGCAGCTCCTACGAGCAGTACTTC. Translated, it gives CSARAEGSSYEQYF.

The sample holds many counts of this clonotype. This chain links TRBV4-3 with TRBJ2-1; 8 bases fit TRBD2. After removal of 0 bases from V and 0 bases from J, the junction contained 7 bases not matched to a gene. Looked up from germline, CDR1 is LGHNA and CDR2 is YSLEER. The CDR3 runs to 18 residues. In DNA form, the CDR3 reads TGCGCCAGCAGCCAAGATTACGCAGGGACTAGCTCCTACAATGAGCAGTTCTTC. It encodes CASSQDYAGTSSYNEQFF.

Ten or more counts support this clonotype. The chain recombines TRBV7-2 with TRBJ2-4; D not certain. The germline CDR1 and CDR2 sequences are SGHTA and FQGNSA. The V gene lost 5 bases and the J gene lost 6 bases, with 11 bases spanning the gap. CDR3 length equals 13 residues. CDR3 sequence reads: CASSPAPLNIQYF. The CDR3 DNA sequence: TGTGCCAGCAGCCCCGCCCCCTTAAACATTCAGTACTTC.

This clonotype was seen at least ten times. The chain uses TRBV15 and TRBJ2-7; D possibly corresponds to TRBD1 (5 bases). With 3 bases removed from V and 6 bases from J, the gap between germline ends came to 9 bases. The germline gives CDR1 LNHNV, CDR2 YYDKDF (reference sequence). The CDR3 is 12 residues long. The CDR3 DNA follows: TGTGCCACCAGCAGTGACAGCCTCGAGCAGTACTTC. It is translated as CATSSDSLEQYF.

This CDR3 reads CASSLALNEQYF. The CDR3 region has the DNA TGTGCCAGCAGCTTAGCACTTAACGAGCAGTACTTC. The gene calls are TRBV7-6 and TRBJ2-7; no reliable D call. V was pared by 0 bases and J by 5 bases, with 5 bases between. Germline V lookup: CDR1 SGHVS, CDR2 FNYEAQ. CDR3 length: 12 residues. The whole variable domain, remainder taken from reference TRBV7-6 and TRBJ2-7, is GAGVSQSPRYKVTKRGQDVALRCDPISGHVSLYWYRQALGQGPEFLTYFNYEAQQDKSGLPNDRFSAERPEGSISTLTIQRTEQRDSAMYRCASSLALNEQYFGPGTRLTVT.

This clonotype was seen only a few times. The chain couples TRBV20-1 to TRBJ2-2; the match to TRBD2 covers 7 bases. Germline CDR1 reads DFQATT; CDR2 reads SNEGSKA (reference sequence). This CDR3 contains 19 residues. V shed 1 base and J 0 bases; nucleotides not matched to a gene: 14. The CDR3 is CSARVTSGTTYSNTGELFF. The CDR3 DNA reads TGCAGTGCTAGAGTCACCTCCGGGACTACCTACTCGAACACCGGGGAGCTGTTTTTT.

This sequence joins TRBV6-2 or TRBV6-3 and TRBJ2-7; D gene unclear. This CDR3 has 12 residues. The V gene lost 3 bases and the J gene lost 3 bases, with 6 bases spanning the gap. Germline V gives CDR1 MNHEY, CDR2 SVGEGT. As DNA, the CDR3 is TGTGCCAGCAGTTATGGGTTCTACGAGCAGTACTTC. Translating it yields CASSYGFYEQYF.

This clonotype came up many times. The CDR3: CASSEGSSTEAFF. The CDR3 nucleotides read TGTGCCAGCTCAGAGGGTTCGAGCACTGAAGCTTTCTTT. This rearrangement joins TRBV12-3 or TRBV12-4 to TRBJ1-1; D call uncertain. The CDR3 has 13 residues. The V and J ends lost 8 bases and 4 bases respectively, with 14 bases between them.

The chain uses TRBV13 and TRBJ1-2, with D maybe TRBD1 (6 bases). Germline-derived CDR1 and CDR2 are PRHDT and FYEKMQ (reference sequence). V lost 5 bases, J lost 10 bases, and 17 bases lay in between. The CDR3 loop spans 13 amino acids. The CDR3 DNA is TGTGCCAGCAGCCCTCAAACAGGGCTAGACTACACCTTC. Its translation: CASSPQTGLDYTF.

Ten or more counts support this clonotype. CDR3 in DNA: TGTGCCAGCAGCTTGTATTTCGGGGGTTTCACTGAAGCTTTCTTT. Its protein is CASSLYFGGFTEAFF. The J gene is TRBJ1-1, the V gene TRBV5-6; possible D gene TRBD1, 5 bases. The ends were cut back, 1 base at V and 4 bases at J, with 14 bases in the middle. Looked up from germline, CDR1 is SGHDT and CDR2 is YYEEEE. This CDR3 spans 15 amino acids.

Ten or more counts support this clonotype. V is TRBV5-1 and J is TRBJ1-1; 7 nucleotides line up with TRBD1. The V segment lost 2 bases and the J segment 6 bases; nucleotides outside the gene matches: 13. The CDR3 consists of 16 residues. Germline V CDR1 and CDR2: SGHRS, YFSETQ. CDR3 in DNA: TGCGCCAGCAGCTTACCTTCCGACAGGGCCGTCCCTGAAGCTTTCTTT. Translating gives CASSLPSDRAVPEAFF. The variable domain in full, with the rest retrieved from reference TRBV5-1 and TRBJ1-1, is KAGVTQTPRYLIKTRGQQVTLSCSPISGHRSVSWYQQTPGQGLQFLFEYFSETQRNKGNFPGRFSGRQFSNSRSEMNVSTLELGDSALYLCASSLPSDRAVPEAFFGQGTRLTVV.

The genes are TRBV29-1 and TRBJ2-3, with 14 bases aligning to TRBD2. Germline V gene sequence: CDR1 SQVTM, CDR2 ANQGSEA. The V segment lost 6 bases and the J segment 0 bases; nucleotides outside the gene matches: 11. There are 18 residues in the CDR3. CDR3 amino acids: CSVGGGTSGGLSTDTQYF. The CDR3 coding sequence is TGCAGCGTCGGCGGGGGGACTAGCGGGGGACTGAGCACAGATACGCAGTATTTT.